This T cell receptor beta chain was identified in a study of control samples from healthy donors and cancer patients. Assay used: immunoSEQ multiplex PCR; TCRdb lists only in-frame clones, some missing. The table records about 95,000 clones, 90% to 95% of them present only once. Per germline, CDR1 GTSNPN and CDR2 SVGIG (reference sequence). The V end lost 0 bases, the J end lost 4 bases, and 9 bases lay between the germline ends. The CDR3 is 13 residues long. The chain joins TRBV30 to TRBJ1-1; D gene unclear. Material for sequencing was blood. The clonotype originates from a woman between 25 and 40 years old in good health. The CDR3 DNA follows: TGTGCCTGGAGTGTAAACGTAGGCACTGAAGCTTTCTTT. Its translation is CAWSVNVGTEAFF. The whole variable domain, filled in from reference TRBV30 and TRBJ1-1, reads SQTIHQWPATLVQPVGSPLSLECTVEGTSNPNLYWYRQAAGRGLQLLFYSVGIGQISSEVPQNLSASRPQDRQFILSSKKLLLSDSGFYLCAWSVNVGTEAFFGQGTRLTVV.